This T cell receptor (beta chain) emerged from a study of control samples from healthy donors and cancer patients. V lost 4 bases, J lost 5 bases, and 17 bases lay in between. This CDR3 comprises 15 residues. Germline V lookup: CDR1 LNHDA, CDR2 SQIVND (reference sequence). Assay used: immunoSEQ multiplex PCR; TCRdb lists only in-frame clones, some missing. This table holds 150,000 to 200,000 clones, roughly 94% found once. V and J are TRBV19 and TRBJ1-2; the D gene is possibly TRBD1 (6 bases). This TCR derives from a woman between 40 and 55 years old in good health. Sequencing was done on a sample of blood. In nucleotides, the CDR3 is TGTGCCAGTAGTACACCCGACGGGGACAAGTATGGCTACACCTTC. Translated, it gives CASSTPDGDKYGYTF.